This T cell receptor beta chain was captured by sequencing in a study of blood T cells in healthy people across ages. The authors ran a second PCR of 7 to 11 cycles using a sample-barcoded 5' primer and a J-beta primer mix. From the 5' RACE reads, TCRdb called clonotypes with MiXCR, one entry per CDR3 protein. The sample yields about 1.8 million distinct CDR3 sequences, 40% to 55% seen once. This CDR3 has 18 residues. Germline lookup yields CDR1 ENHRY and CDR2 SYGVKD. V trimming: 2 bases; J trimming: 7 bases; junction bases outside the gene matches: 15. The sample was blood. The source of this sequence is a woman aged 40 to 50 in good health. The chain has TRBV10-3 and TRBJ2-1, with TRBD2 identical over 9 bases. This chain's CDR3 is CAISEGRRMGSGGNEQFF. CDR3 nucleotide sequence: TGTGCCATCAGTGAGGGCCGCCGAATGGGTAGCGGGGGAAATGAGCAGTTCTTC.